The sequence of this T cell receptor (beta chain) was determined in a study of blood T cells in healthy people across ages. Across the whole study: Per every two T cells, about one barcoded beta molecule was captured by template switching.

As for this clonotype: No antigen is known for it.

A sample-barcoded 5' primer and a J-beta primer mix were used in a second PCR of roughly 7 to 12 cycles. TCRdb ran MiXCR on the 5' RACE reads and lists one entry per CDR3 protein. The sample has around 850,000 distinct CDR3 sequences, around 36% seen once. Isolation recovered at least 6 million PBMCs from every sample. Germline V gene data show CDR1 as SGHDN and CDR2 as FVKESK. J lost 11 bases, V lost 3 bases, and 9 bases had no gene match. The CDR3 runs 15 residues. Findings and limits, study-wide: Higher naive T cell percentage went strongly together with higher TCR beta diversity.

This TCR derives from a man younger than 30 in good health. V and J are TRBV14 and TRBJ2-5; 13 bases are a match to TRBD2. The sample comprised blood. CDR3 nucleotide sequence: TGTGCCAGCAGCCACCCGGGACTAGCGGGGAATGAGCAGTACTTC. Encoded protein: CASSHPGLAGNEQYF.